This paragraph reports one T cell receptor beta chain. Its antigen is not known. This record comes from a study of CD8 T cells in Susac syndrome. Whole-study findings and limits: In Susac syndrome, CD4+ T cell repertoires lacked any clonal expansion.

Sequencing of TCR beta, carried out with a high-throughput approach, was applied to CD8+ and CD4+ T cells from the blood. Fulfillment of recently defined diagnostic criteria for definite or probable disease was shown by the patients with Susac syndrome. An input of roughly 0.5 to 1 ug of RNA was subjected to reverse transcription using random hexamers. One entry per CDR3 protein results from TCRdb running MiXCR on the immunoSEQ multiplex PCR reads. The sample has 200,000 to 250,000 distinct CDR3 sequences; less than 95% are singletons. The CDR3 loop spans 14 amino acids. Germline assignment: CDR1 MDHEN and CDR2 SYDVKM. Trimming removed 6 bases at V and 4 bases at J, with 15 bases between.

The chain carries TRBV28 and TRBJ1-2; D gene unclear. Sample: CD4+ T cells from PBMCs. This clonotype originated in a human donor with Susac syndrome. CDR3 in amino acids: CASSLGWGAYGYTF. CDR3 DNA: TGTGCCAGCAGCCTGGGGTGGGGTGCCTATGGCTACACCTTC.